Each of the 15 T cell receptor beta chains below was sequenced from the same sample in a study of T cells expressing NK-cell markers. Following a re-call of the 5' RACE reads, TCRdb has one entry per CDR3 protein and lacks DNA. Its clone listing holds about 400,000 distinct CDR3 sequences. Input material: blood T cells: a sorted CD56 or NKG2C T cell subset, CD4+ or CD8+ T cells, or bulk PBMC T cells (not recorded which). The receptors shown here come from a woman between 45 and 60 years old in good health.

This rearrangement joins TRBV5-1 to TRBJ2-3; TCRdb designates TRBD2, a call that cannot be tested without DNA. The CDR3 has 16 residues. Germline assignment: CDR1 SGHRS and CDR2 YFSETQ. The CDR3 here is CASSLEGLGQTDTQYF.

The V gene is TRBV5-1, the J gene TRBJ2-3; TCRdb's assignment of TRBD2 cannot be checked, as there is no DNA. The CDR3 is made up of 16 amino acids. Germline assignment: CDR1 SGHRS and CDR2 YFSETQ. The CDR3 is CASSLEGSGSVYTQYF.

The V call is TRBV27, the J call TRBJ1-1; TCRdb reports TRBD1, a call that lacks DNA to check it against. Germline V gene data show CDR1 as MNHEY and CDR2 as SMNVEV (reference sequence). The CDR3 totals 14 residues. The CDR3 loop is CASSPGTGTTEAFF.

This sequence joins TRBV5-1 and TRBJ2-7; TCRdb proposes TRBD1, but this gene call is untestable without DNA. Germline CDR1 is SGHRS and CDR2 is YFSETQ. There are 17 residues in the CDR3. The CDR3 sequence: CASSLNRFGGRSYEQYF.

CDR3 in amino acids: CASSYTPGTMYEQYF. The chain is built from TRBV6-5 and TRBJ2-7; TCRdb lists TRBD1, though no DNA is available to test this call. The CDR3 is 15 amino acids. Germline V CDR1 and CDR2: MNHEY, SVGAGI.

The CDR3 protein is CSAPTGEGEKLFF. This chain joins TRBV20-1 and TRBJ1-4; TCRdb's D call, TRBD1, is unchecked because there is no DNA. The CDR3 is made up of 13 amino acids. Looked up from germline, CDR1 is DFQATT and CDR2 is SNEGSKA (reference sequence).

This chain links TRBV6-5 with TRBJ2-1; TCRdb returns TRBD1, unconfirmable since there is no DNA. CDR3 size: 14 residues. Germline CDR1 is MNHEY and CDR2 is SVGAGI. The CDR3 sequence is CASRIGNGYNEQFF.

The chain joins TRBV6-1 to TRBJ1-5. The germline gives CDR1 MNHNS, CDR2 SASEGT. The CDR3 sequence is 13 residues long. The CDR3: CASSEAEHQPQHF.

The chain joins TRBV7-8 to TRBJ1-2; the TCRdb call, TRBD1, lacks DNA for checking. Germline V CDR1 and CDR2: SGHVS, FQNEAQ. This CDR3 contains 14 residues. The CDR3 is CASRPLLGARGYTF.

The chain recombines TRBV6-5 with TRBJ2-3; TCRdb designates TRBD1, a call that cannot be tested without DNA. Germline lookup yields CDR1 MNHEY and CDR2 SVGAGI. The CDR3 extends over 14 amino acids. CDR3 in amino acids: CASRPGTGGHTQYF.

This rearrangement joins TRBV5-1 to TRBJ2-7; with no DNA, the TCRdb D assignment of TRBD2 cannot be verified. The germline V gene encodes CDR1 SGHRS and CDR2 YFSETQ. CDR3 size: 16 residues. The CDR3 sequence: CASSLGLAGATYEQYF.

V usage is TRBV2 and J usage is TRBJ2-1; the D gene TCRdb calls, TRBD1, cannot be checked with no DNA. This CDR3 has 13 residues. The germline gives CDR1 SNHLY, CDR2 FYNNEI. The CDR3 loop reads CASSDQGQGEQFF.

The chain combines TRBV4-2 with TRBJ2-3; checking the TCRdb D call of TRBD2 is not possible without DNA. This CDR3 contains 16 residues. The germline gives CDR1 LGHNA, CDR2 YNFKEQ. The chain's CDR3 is CASSQATGTSADTQYF.

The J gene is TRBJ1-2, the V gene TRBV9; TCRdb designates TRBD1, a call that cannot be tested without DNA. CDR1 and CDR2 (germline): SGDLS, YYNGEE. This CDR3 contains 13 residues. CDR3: CASSVGGAYGYTF.

The CDR3 protein is CATSSWQTYEQYF. J is TRBJ2-7 and V is TRBV15. The germline V gene has CDR1 LNHNV and CDR2 YYDKDF (reference sequence). The CDR3 has 13 amino acids.